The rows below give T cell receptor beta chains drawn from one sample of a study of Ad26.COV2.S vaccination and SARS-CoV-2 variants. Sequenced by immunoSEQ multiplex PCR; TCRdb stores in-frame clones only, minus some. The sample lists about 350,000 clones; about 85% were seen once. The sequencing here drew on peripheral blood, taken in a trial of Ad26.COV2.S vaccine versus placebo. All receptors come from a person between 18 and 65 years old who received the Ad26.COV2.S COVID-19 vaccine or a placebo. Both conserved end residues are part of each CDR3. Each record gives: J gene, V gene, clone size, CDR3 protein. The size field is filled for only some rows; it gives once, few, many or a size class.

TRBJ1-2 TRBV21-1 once CASSSRDTEWGGYTF
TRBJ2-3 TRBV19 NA CASNSGSPPGTDTQYF
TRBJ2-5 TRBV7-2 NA CASSLTGAGETQYF
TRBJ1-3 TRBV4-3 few CASSQGIYSGNTIYF
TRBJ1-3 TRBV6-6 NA CASSRGGLNSGNTIYF
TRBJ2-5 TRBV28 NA CASLAGLPSTQYF
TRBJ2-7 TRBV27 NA CASSPIFGPGSPYEQYF
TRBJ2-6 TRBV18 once CASSPGNLNSGANVLTF
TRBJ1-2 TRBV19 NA CASTPGQGVYGYTF
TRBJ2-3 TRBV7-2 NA CASSLVIDPDTQYF
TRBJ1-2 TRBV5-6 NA CASSFDRGQGYTF
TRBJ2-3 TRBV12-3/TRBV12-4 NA CASSLRDTQYF
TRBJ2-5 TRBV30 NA CAWTGGETQYF
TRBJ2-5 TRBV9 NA CASSVGMLAGEETQYF
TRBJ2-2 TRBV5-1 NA CASSLGLAGNTGELFF
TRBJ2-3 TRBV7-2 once CASSTTTGGDTQYF
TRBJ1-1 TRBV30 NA CAWSVGVLNTEAFF
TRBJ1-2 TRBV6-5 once CASTPGTGGGGYTF
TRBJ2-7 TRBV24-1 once CATSDRADRRGAYEQYF
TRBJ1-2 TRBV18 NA CASSPSDAAYGYTF
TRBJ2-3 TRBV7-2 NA CASSFPAGGTDTQYF
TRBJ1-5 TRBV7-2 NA CASSSDRGGNQPQHF
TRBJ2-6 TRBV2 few CASSEQFGANVLTF
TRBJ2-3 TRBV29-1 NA CSVHGDSDTQYF
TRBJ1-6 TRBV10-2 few CASSLGSSYNSPLHF
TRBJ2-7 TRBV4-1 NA CASSQDRSGRASYEQYF
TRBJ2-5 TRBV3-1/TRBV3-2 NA CASSQDKIGHPGYF
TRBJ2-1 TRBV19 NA CASSTATSGYNEQFF
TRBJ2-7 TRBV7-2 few CASSSTARQGSEQYF
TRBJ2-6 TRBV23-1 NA CASRFVASCSGANVLTF
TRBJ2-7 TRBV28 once CASSWPGQGQQYF
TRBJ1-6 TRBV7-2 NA CASSFLRGQGSSPLHF
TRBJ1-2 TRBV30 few CAWSEGGTGTGYTF
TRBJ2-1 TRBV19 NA CASSIDTGGGAYNEQFF
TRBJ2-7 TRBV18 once CASSPPRQGETYEQYF
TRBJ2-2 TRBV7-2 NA CASSPMRLANTGELFF
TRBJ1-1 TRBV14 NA CASSRQVMNTEAFF
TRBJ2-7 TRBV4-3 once CASSQEDGVYEQYF